The 14 T cell receptor beta chains below were found in one sample sequenced in a study of cytomegalovirus exposure and HLA in healthy donors. Vbeta (60) and Jbeta (13) primers were used in the PCR. Profiling relied on immunoSEQ multiplex PCR, and the TCRdb table lists in-frame clones only, not all of them. This sample contains fewer than 150,000 clones. Material for sequencing was PBMCs. These receptors were obtained from a woman aged 55-75 years in good health and CMV-seronegative.

The chain has TRBV4-1 and TRBJ1-1; D might be TRBD1 (6 bases). This CDR3 has 17 amino acids. CDR1 and CDR2 (germline): MGHRA, YSYEKL. Trimming removed 5 bases at V and 5 bases at J, with 24 bases between. In DNA form, the CDR3 reads TGCGCCAGCAGCTCCCGGGGGGGGACAATCAGACGTACTGAAGCTTTCTTT. This codes for CASSSRGGTIRRTEAFF.

Comments on this clone: Other nucleotide sequences from this sample produce the same CDR3. CDR3 DNA sequence: TGCGCCAGCAGCTTGGGGACAGGACCCTACAATGAGCAGTTCTTC. Protein product: CASSLGTGPYNEQFF. The chain is built from TRBV5-1 and TRBJ2-1; TRBD1 matches 7 bases. CDR1 is SGHRS and CDR2 is YFSETQ in the germline V gene. With 0 bases clipped from V and 2 bases from J, the junction kept 2 bases outside the gene matches. The CDR3 is 15 amino acids.

The chain employs TRBV29-1 and TRBJ1-2; 11 bases agree with TRBD1. From germline, CDR1 is SQVTM and CDR2 ANQGSEA. This CDR3 is 12 amino acids long. The junction had 6 bases not matched to a gene; V was cut back by 7 bases and J by 8 bases. CDR3 DNA: TGCAGCGCATCCGGGACAGGGGGGGGCTACACCTTC. Translated, it gives CSASGTGGGYTF.

This chain uses TRBV7-3 with TRBJ2-3; 7 nucleotides align to TRBD2. This CDR3 spans 14 amino acids. V shed 2 bases and J 2 bases; nucleotides not matched to a gene: 1. Germline CDR1 reads SGHTA; CDR2 reads FQGTGA. CDR3 in DNA: TGTGCCAGCAGCTTAGCGGGAGTCACAGATACGCAGTATTTT. This codes for CASSLAGVTDTQYF.

The V and J genes are TRBV28 and TRBJ2-1, with 13 bases aligning to TRBD2. Trimming removed 5 bases from V and 4 bases from J; junction bases left unmatched: 8. The CDR3 consists of 17 residues. Germline V gene sequence: CDR1 MDHEN, CDR2 SYDVKM. This chain's CDR3 is CASSPRPLAGGYNEQFF. The CDR3 DNA follows: TGTGCCAGCAGTCCCCGACCACTAGCGGGAGGGTACAATGAGCAGTTCTTC. Combining the CDR3 with reference TRBV28 and TRBJ2-1 gives the whole variable domain DVKVTQSSRYLVKRTGEKVFLECVQDMDHENMFWYRQDPGLGLRLIYFSYDVKMKEKGDIPEGYSVSREKKERFSLILESASTNQTSMYLCASSPRPLAGGYNEQFFGPGTRLTVL.

The chain recombines TRBV2 with TRBJ2-7; D is ambiguous. Trimming took 5 bases from V and 0 from J, leaving 8 bases between them. The CDR3 sequence is 13 residues long. The germline CDR1 and CDR2 sequences are SNHLY and FYNNEI. CDR3 coding DNA: TGTGCCAGCAGTTCCGGTCTCTCCTACGAGCAGTACTTC. Amino acid sequence: CASSSGLSYEQYF. The whole variable domain, remainder taken from reference TRBV2 and TRBJ2-7, is EPEVTQTPSHQVTQMGQEVILRCVPISNHLYFYWYRQILGQKVEFLVSFYNNEISEKSEIFDDQFSVERPDGSNFTLKIRSTKLEDSAMYFCASSSGLSYEQYFGPGTRLTVT.

The chain has TRBV28 and TRBJ1-6; 9 bases match TRBD1. The CDR3 sequence is 14 residues long. CDR1 MDHEN and CDR2 SYDVKM come from the germline V gene. V was pared by 5 bases and J by 6 bases, with 2 bases of the junction left unmatched. CDR3 nucleotide sequence: TGTGCCAGCAGTCCGGGACAGGGTAATTCACCCCTCCACTTT. Its translation: CASSPGQGNSPLHF.

J is TRBJ2-7 and V is TRBV15; 7 bases align to TRBD2. This CDR3 has 14 amino acids. V shed 9 bases and J 0 bases; nucleotides not matched to a gene: 8. Per germline, CDR1 LNHNV and CDR2 YYDKDF (reference sequence). The CDR3 nucleotides read TGTGCCACTACCGAAAGCGGGAACTCCTACGAGCAGTACTTC. It yields the protein CATTESGNSYEQYF.

The chain links TRBV28 to TRBJ2-7; 10 bases match TRBD2. The germline gives CDR1 MDHEN, CDR2 SYDVKM. The J segment lost 4 bases and the V segment lost 2 bases, leaving 5 bases of the junction unmatched. This CDR3 spans 15 amino acids. The CDR3 nucleotides read TGTGCCAGCAGTTTAAAGGTAGCGGGAGGATACGAGCAGTACTTC. This translates into CASSLKVAGGYEQYF. Combining the CDR3 with reference TRBV28 and TRBJ2-7 gives the whole variable domain DVKVTQSSRYLVKRTGEKVFLECVQDMDHENMFWYRQDPGLGLRLIYFSYDVKMKEKGDIPEGYSVSREKKERFSLILESASTNQTSMYLCASSLKVAGGYEQYFGPGTRLTVT.

This chain joins TRBV28 and TRBJ1-1; possibly TRBD1 for D (5 bases). Germline V CDR1 and CDR2: MDHEN, SYDVKM. This CDR3 is 14 amino acids long. V lost 5 bases, J lost 5 bases, and 15 bases lay in between. The CDR3 sequence is CASSGHSRGTEAFF. CDR3 in DNA: TGTGCCAGCAGTGGACACTCCCGGGGGACTGAAGCTTTCTTT.

V usage is TRBV6-5 and J usage is TRBJ1-6; 8 bases line up with TRBD1. Trimming removed 2 bases from V and 5 bases from J; junction bases left unmatched: 5. Germline V gives CDR1 MNHEY, CDR2 SVGAGI. There are 16 residues in the CDR3. The CDR3 nucleotides are TGTGCCAGCAGTTACGGACAGGGAGATAATAATTCACCCCTCCACTTT. This gives the protein CASSYGQGDNNSPLHF.

The chain joins TRBV19 to TRBJ2-1; 16 nucleotides match TRBD2. Germline CDR1 and CDR2: LNHDA and SQIVND (reference sequence). The length of the CDR3 is 15 residues. Trimming removed 9 bases from V and 6 bases from J; junction bases left unmatched: 5. The CDR3, as DNA: TGTGCCAGCAAGGGACTAGCGGGAGGGATCAATGAGCAGTTCTTC. Protein sequence: CASKGLAGGINEQFF.

The rearrangement joins TRBV7-9 to TRBJ1-3; 8 bases agree with TRBD1. Germline loops: CDR1 SEHNR, CDR2 FQNEAQ (reference sequence). The junction had 4 bases not matched to a gene; V was cut back by 5 bases and J by 4 bases. This CDR3 region has 14 residues. This CDR3 reads CASSPRTGGNTIYF. Here the CDR3 DNA reads TGTGCCAGCAGCCCCCGGACAGGGGGAAACACCATATATTTT.

This chain uses TRBV5-3 with TRBJ2-5, with D possibly TRBD2 on 6 matching bases. TRBV5-3 is an ORF; its function is uncertain. The CDR3 has 15 amino acids. Trimming pared 0 bases from V and 3 bases from J, leaving 12 bases between. For the CDR3, the DNA is TGTGCCAGAAGCTTGGCTCGCAGGGAGGAAGAGACCCAGTACTTC. Translation: CARSLARREEETQYF.